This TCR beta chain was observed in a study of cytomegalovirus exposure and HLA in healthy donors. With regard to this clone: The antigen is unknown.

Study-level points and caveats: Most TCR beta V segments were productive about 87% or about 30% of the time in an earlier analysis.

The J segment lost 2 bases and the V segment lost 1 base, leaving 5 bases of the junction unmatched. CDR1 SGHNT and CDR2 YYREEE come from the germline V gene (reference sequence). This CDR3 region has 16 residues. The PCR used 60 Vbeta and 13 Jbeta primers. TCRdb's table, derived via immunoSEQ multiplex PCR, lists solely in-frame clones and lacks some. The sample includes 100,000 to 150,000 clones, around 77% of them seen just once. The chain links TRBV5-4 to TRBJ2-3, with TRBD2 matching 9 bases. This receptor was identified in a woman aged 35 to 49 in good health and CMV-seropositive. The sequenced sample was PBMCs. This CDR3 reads CASSLRGLAPTDTQYF. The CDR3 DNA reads TGTGCCAGCAGCTTGAGGGGACTAGCTCCCACAGATACGCAGTATTTT. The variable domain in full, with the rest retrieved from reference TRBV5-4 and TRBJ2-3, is ETGVTQSPTHLIKTRGQQVTLRCSSQSGHNTVSWYQQALGQGPQFIFQYYREEENGRGNFPPRFSGLQFPNYSSELNVNALELDDSALYLCASSLRGLAPTDTQYFGPGTRLTVL.